The clone carrying this T cell receptor (beta chain) was detected ten times or more. MiXCR, applied by TCRdb to the 5' RACE reads, yields one record per CDR3 protein. The profile shows some 70,000 distinct CDR3 sequences, over 9% of them singletons. Germline V CDR1 and CDR2: SGHNT, YYREEE (reference sequence). V lost 1 base to trimming and J lost 5 bases, with 6 bases between them. The CDR3 has 13 residues. This record comes from a study of early T cells in non-severe SARS-CoV-2 infection. Sequenced sample: whole blood. The sequence was obtained from an adult who was a healthcare worker with PCR-confirmed SARS-CoV-2 infection or an uninfected control (not recorded which). The V call is TRBV5-4, the J call TRBJ1-4; D may be TRBD1 (5 bases). In DNA, the CDR3 is TGTGCCAGCAGCTTGCCAGGGAATGAAAAACTGTTTTTT. Its protein product is CASSLPGNEKLFF. Full variable domain (missing parts from reference TRBV5-4 and TRBJ1-4): ETGVTQSPTHLIKTRGQQVTLRCSSQSGHNTVSWYQQALGQGPQFIFQYYREEENGRGNFPPRFSGLQFPNYSSELNVNALELDDSALYLCASSLPGNEKLFFGSGTQLSVL.